These T cell receptor beta chains were read from a single sample in a study of PD-1 blockade in mismatch repair-deficient tumors. The table came from immunoSEQ multiplex PCR; TCRdb's copy has only in-frame clones and leaves some out. The repertoire holds 120,000 or so clones, with more than 85% as singletons. Specimen: peripheral blood, collected 44 weeks after starting pembrolizumab. The receptors stem from an adult with mismatch repair-deficient cancer. CDR3s include the opening cysteine and the closing phenylalanine or tryptophan. D genes are given only for firm matches.

J | V | D | CDR3
TRBJ2-5 | TRBV25-1 | TRBD2 | CASSERAGVGETQYF
TRBJ2-5 | TRBV7-2 | NA | CASRLRGTSQETQYF
TRBJ1-5 | TRBV19 | NA | CASSIGNQPQHF
TRBJ1-1 | TRBV6-1 | NA | CASTRGTEAFF
TRBJ1-1 | TRBV6-5 | NA | CASSYSRENTEAFF
TRBJ2-5 | TRBV13 | NA | CASSRGTFQETQYF
TRBJ2-7 | TRBV4-3 | TRBD2 | CASSQVTLAGGLGYEQYF
TRBJ2-2 | TRBV6-5 | TRBD1 | CASNEGQGARELFF
TRBJ2-2 | TRBV25-1 | NA | CASSEYGSNTGELFF
TRBJ2-2 | TRBV5-6 | TRBD1 | CASGAGTGFTGELFF
TRBJ1-2 | TRBV30 | NA | CAWKSHIANYGYTF
TRBJ2-7 | TRBV9 | NA | CASSVDGSRVEEQYF
TRBJ2-7 | TRBV19 | TRBD2 | CASSMTSGDSYEQYF
TRBJ1-2 | TRBV30 | NA | CAWNFGIYGYTF
TRBJ2-7 | TRBV6-5 | NA | CASSTGVHEQYF
TRBJ1-4 | TRBV5-5 | NA | CASSLEGNEKLFF
TRBJ2-7 | TRBV18 | NA | CASSPGATSSYEQYF
TRBJ2-4 | TRBV9 | NA | CASSFRQVDIQYF
TRBJ1-5 | TRBV27 | NA | CASSFSVNQPQHF
TRBJ1-1 | TRBV5-1 | NA | CASSLPALNTEAFF
TRBJ2-2 | TRBV5-4 | TRBD2 | CASSPQGGVNTGELFF
TRBJ2-5 | TRBV27 | NA | CASSFTGYQETQYF
TRBJ2-3 | TRBV25-1 | TRBD2 | CASSDLRQGLGFDTQYF
TRBJ1-2 | TRBV19 | NA | CASSAYGTANYGYTF
TRBJ1-2 | TRBV5-1 | NA | CASSLYRPRSNGYTF
TRBJ2-3 | TRBV4-1 | NA | CASSPGSSTDTQYF